This T cell receptor (beta chain) stems from a study of cytomegalovirus exposure and HLA in healthy donors. Amplification used 60 Vbeta primers and 13 Jbeta primers. Method: immunoSEQ multiplex PCR; TCRdb's copy keeps in-frame clones and lacks some. This sample yields about 96,000 clones, of which about four fifths are seen a single time; roughly an eighth belongs to the top ten. Remarks on this clone: It is likely a read error, because the conserved phenylalanine at the end of the CDR3 is missing.

The CDR3 runs to 15 residues. Per germline, CDR1 SGHDT and CDR2 YYEEEE. Germline trimming cut 2 bases from V and 6 bases from J; bases unmatched to any gene: 10. This sequence originates from a woman in her seventies in good health and CMV-seropositive. The genes are TRBV5-6 and TRBJ2-7; the match to TRBD2 covers 8 bases. The sample was PBMCs. The CDR3 nucleotides read TGTGCCAGCAGCTTAGGACTAGCTCCCTTCAGCGAGCAGTACCTC. Residues: CASSLGLAPFSEQYL.